Listed here is a single T cell receptor beta chain. Primers used in a second PCR of roughly 7 to 11 cycles were a sample-barcoded 5' primer and a J-beta primer mix. TCRdb analysed the 5' RACE reads with MiXCR anew, one entry per CDR3 protein. Of nearly 800,000 distinct CDR3 sequences in the sample, around a quarter were seen once. Germline lookup yields CDR1 SGHVS and CDR2 FNYEAQ. There are 15 residues in the CDR3. The data originate from a study of blood T cells in healthy people across ages. This sample also appeared in a second study, on T cells of mothers and their children.

V and J are TRBV7-6 and TRBJ2-5; D might be TRBD2 (6 bases). The DNA end is more similar to TRBJ2-1, so the J call may be wrong. The specimen was blood. The clonotype comes from a boy aged 5-17 years in good health. CDR3 DNA sequence: TGTGCCAGCAGCTCTGGACTACCCCCGGGGAATGAGCAGTTCTTC. It encodes CASSSGLPPGNEQFF.